The source of this T cell receptor beta chain is a study of cytomegalovirus exposure and HLA in healthy donors. The CDR3 sequence is 13 residues long. Per the germline V gene, CDR1 is SEHNR and CDR2 is FQNEAQ (reference sequence). The J segment lost 4 bases and the V segment lost 4 bases, leaving 3 bases of the junction unmatched. It was with 60 Vbeta and 13 Jbeta primers that the PCR ran. Clones were sequenced by immunoSEQ multiplex PCR, and TCRdb holds only the in-frame ones, with some missing. This sample carries under 95,000 clones, more than 60% of them seen once, and the ten largest clones take roughly 1.9%.

The receptor's source is a boy younger than 18 in good health and CMV-seronegative. Sequencing was done on a sample of PBMCs. J is TRBJ1-1 and V is TRBV7-9; 7 bases are shared with TRBD1. The CDR3 sequence: CASSSDRVTEAFF. In DNA form, the CDR3 reads TGTGCCAGCAGCTCTGACAGGGTCACTGAAGCTTTCTTT. The whole variable domain, remainder taken from reference TRBV7-9 and TRBJ1-1, is DTGVSQNPRHKITKRGQNVTFRCDPISEHNRLYWYRQTLGQGPEFLTYFQNEAQLEKSRLLSDRFSAERPKGSFSTLEIQRTEQGDSAMYLCASSSDRVTEAFFGQGTRLTVV.